Following are 23 T cell receptor beta chains from one sample sequenced in a study of blood T cell repertoires in COVID-19. Some clones are missing from TCRdb's copy, which holds only in-frame ones; the method was immunoSEQ multiplex PCR. The sample comprises about 96,000 clones, roughly 89% of which are singletons, and more than 3.5% rests with the top ten. The source material was peripheral blood. Source of these receptors: a human donor with COVID-19, enrolled during active disease. The donor label of this sample is uncertain.

The chain recombines TRBV19 with TRBJ2-1, with 10 bases lining up with TRBD1. Germline trimming cut 4 bases from V and 9 bases from J; bases unmatched to any gene: 3. CDR3 size: 13 residues. Germline CDR1 and CDR2: LNHDA and SQIVND (reference sequence). CDR3 protein: CASSRQGASEQFF. The DNA for the CDR3 is TGTGCCAGTAGTAGACAGGGGGCGAGTGAGCAGTTCTTC. Full variable domain (missing parts from reference TRBV19 and TRBJ2-1): DGGITQSPKYLFRKEGQNVTLSCEQNLNHDAMYWYRQDPGQGLRLIYYSQIVNDFQKGDIAEGYSVSREKKESFPLTVTSAQKNPTAFYLCASSRQGASEQFFGPGTRLTVL.

CDR3 sequence reads: CASSLYRDRFRGANYGYTF. The CDR3 DNA sequence: TGTGCCAGCAGCTTATACCGGGACCGGTTCAGGGGCGCTAACTATGGCTACACCTTC. The rearrangement uses TRBV7-9 and TRBJ1-2, with D tentatively TRBD1 (6 bases). Deletions cut 2 bases from V and 0 bases from J, with 22 bases between. The germline CDR1 and CDR2 sequences are SEHNR and FQNEAQ (reference sequence). The CDR3 covers 19 residues.

V usage is TRBV4-1 and J usage is TRBJ1-2, with TRBD1 matching over 10 bases. The CDR3 covers 15 residues. Per germline, CDR1 MGHRA and CDR2 YSYEKL. The junction had 7 bases not matched to a gene; V was cut back by 1 base and J by 8 bases. CDR3 DNA sequence: TGCGCCAGCAGCCAAGCCAGACAGGGGGCTAAAGGCTACACCTTC. Translated: CASSQARQGAKGYTF.

The genes are TRBV13 and TRBJ2-1, with TRBD1 matching over 8 bases. The CDR3 runs 13 residues. In germline, CDR1 is PRHDT, CDR2 FYEKMQ (reference sequence). Trimming took 5 bases from V and 7 from J; bases not matched to a gene: 4. The CDR3 DNA reads as TGTGCCAGCAGCCCACGGACAGGGAATGAGCAGTTCTTC. Translated, it gives CASSPRTGNEQFF.

This clone was observed a single time. This chain joins TRBV5-4 and TRBJ2-1, with 7 bases matching TRBD2. Germline CDR1 SGHNT, CDR2 YYREEE (reference sequence). V shed 4 bases and J 6 bases; nucleotides not matched to a gene: 10. This CDR3 contains 15 residues. CDR3 in amino acids: CASSRNGGGGNEQFF. CDR3 DNA: TGTGCCAGCAGCCGGAATGGCGGGGGAGGCAATGAGCAGTTCTTC.

The chain joins TRBV3-1 (or the pseudogene TRBV3-2) to TRBJ2-1; D might be TRBD2 (6 bases). CDR1 and CDR2 from the germline V gene are LGHDT and YNNKEL (reference sequence). V lost 1 base and J lost 2, with 15 bases in between. The CDR3 sequence is 17 residues long. CDR3 coding DNA: TGTGCCAGCAGCCAAGGCCTGGGACTTCTGGCCTACAATGAGCAGTTCTTC. Encoded protein: CASSQGLGLLAYNEQFF.

The rearrangement links TRBV27 to TRBJ1-2; D is ambiguous. The V gene's germline CDR1 is MNHEY and CDR2 SMNVEV (reference sequence). The CDR3 sequence is 13 residues long. V shed 3 bases and J shed 4 bases, with 9 bases lying between them. The DNA of the CDR3 is TGTGCCAGCAGTTTGACTATCGGCTATGGCTACACCTTC. Residues: CASSLTIGYGYTF.

The V call is TRBV19, the J call TRBJ1-1; D is undetermined. V lost 4 bases to trimming and J lost 1 base, with 10 bases between them. Per the germline V gene, CDR1 is LNHDA and CDR2 is SQIVND (reference sequence). This CDR3 is 14 amino acids long. The CDR3 coding sequence is TGTGCCAGTAGTAGGTGGGCAGGGAACACTGAAGCTTTCTTT. Amino acids: CASSRWAGNTEAFF.

The rearrangement links TRBV3-1 (or the pseudogene TRBV3-2) to TRBJ1-3; D is ambiguous. The V end was cut by 4 bases, the J end by 2 bases, with 15 bases between. Per the germline V gene, CDR1 is LGHDT and CDR2 is YNNKEL (reference sequence). CDR3 size: 16 residues. DNA for the CDR3: TGTGCCAGCAGCCTTCTCGGGGAATTTACTGGAAACACCATATATTTT. Translated, it gives CASSLLGEFTGNTIYF.

The chain recombines TRBV2 with TRBJ1-1; 9 bases are a match to TRBD1. Germline CDR1 SNHLY, CDR2 FYNNEI. This CDR3 has 12 residues. Unmatched junction bases numbered 9, after V lost 5 bases and J lost 14 bases. The CDR3 sequence is CASSPQGAAPFF. Written as DNA, the CDR3 is TGTGCCAGCAGTCCACAGGGGGCAGCTCCCTTCTTT.

The chain couples TRBV10-3 to TRBJ2-7, with no clear D. The CDR3 has 12 residues. The germline gives CDR1 ENHRY, CDR2 SYGVKD. The V end was cut by 0 bases, the J end by 3 bases, with 3 bases between. CDR3 loop: CAISESSYEQYF. In DNA form, the CDR3 reads TGTGCCATCAGTGAGTCCAGCTACGAGCAGTACTTC.

The chain carries TRBV18 and TRBJ2-3; D gene ambiguous. Germline V gene sequence: CDR1 KGHSH, CDR2 LQKENI. V lost 4 bases and J 4 bases, leaving 9 bases between the germline ends. The CDR3 spans 13 residues. The CDR3 bases are TGTGCCAGCTCACTCCCTAACGCAGATACGCAGTATTTT. It is translated as CASSLPNADTQYF.

The rearrangement joins TRBV19 to TRBJ1-2, with no clear D. Trimming pared 3 bases from V and 5 bases from J, leaving 10 bases between. Per the germline V gene, CDR1 is LNHDA and CDR2 is SQIVND (reference sequence). The CDR3 is 13 residues long. In DNA form, the CDR3 reads TGTGCCAGTAGTATTCAGTACCCTTATGGCTACACCTTC. Its protein product is CASSIQYPYGYTF. The full variable domain, rest sourced from reference TRBV19 and TRBJ1-2, is DGGITQSPKYLFRKEGQNVTLSCEQNLNHDAMYWYRQDPGQGLRLIYYSQIVNDFQKGDIAEGYSVSREKKESFPLTVTSAQKNPTAFYLCASSIQYPYGYTFGSGTRLTVV.

This sequence joins TRBV7-9 and TRBJ1-2; 12 positions match TRBD1. CDR1 SEHNR and CDR2 FQNEAQ come from the germline V gene (reference sequence). This CDR3 contains 16 residues. The J segment lost 3 bases and the V segment lost 7 bases, leaving 9 bases of the junction unmatched. The CDR3 DNA sequence: TGTGCCAGCACCCCCCGAGGGACAGGGGGCGACTATGGCTACACCTTC. Its protein product is CASTPRGTGGDYGYTF.

This chain links TRBV4-1 with TRBJ1-6; tentative D call: TRBD1 (5 bases). Germline CDR1 reads MGHRA; CDR2 reads YSYEKL. The CDR3 covers 16 residues. The ends were cut back, 3 bases at V and 8 bases at J, with 17 bases in the middle. For the CDR3, the DNA is TGCGCCAGCAGCCAGGCCCCAAGGGGCGCGTATTCACCCCTCCACTTT. This codes for CASSQAPRGAYSPLHF.

V is TRBV21-1 and J is TRBJ1-1. TRBV21-1 is assigned pseudogene status. CDR3 size: 12 residues. Here the CDR3 reads CAPPVVNTEAFF. CDR3 sequence (DNA): TGTGCCCCCCCGGTCGTGAACACTGAAGCTTTCTTT.

The chain has TRBV15 and TRBJ2-6; 10 nucleotides align to TRBD1. Germline CDR1 reads LNHNV; CDR2 reads YYDKDF (reference sequence). The V and J ends lost 4 bases and 0 bases, in that order; junction bases with no gene match: 9. The CDR3 has 19 amino acids. As DNA, the CDR3 is TGTGCCACCAGCACCTTCCCGGGACAGGGGTTCTCTGGGGCCAACGTCCTGACTTTC. Encoded protein: CATSTFPGQGFSGANVLTF.

This clone was detected once. The chain has TRBV7-6 and TRBJ2-7, with D unclear. CDR1 is SGHVS and CDR2 is FNYEAQ in the germline V gene. Trimming removed 5 bases at V and 1 base at J, with 9 bases between. The CDR3 contains 13 residues. This CDR3 reads CASSPTESYEQYF. The CDR3 nucleotides read TGTGCCAGCAGCCCCACTGAGTCCTACGAGCAGTACTTC.

The rearrangement uses TRBV18 and TRBJ2-7, with D unclear. Germline-derived CDR1 and CDR2 are KGHSH and LQKENI. The V gene lost 2 bases and the J gene lost 4 bases, with 6 bases spanning the gap. CDR3 length: 12 amino acids. CDR3 DNA: TGTGCCAGCTCACCAAAGAGGTACGAGCAGTACTTC. It encodes CASSPKRYEQYF.

This clone was seen more than once but under ten times. The chain couples TRBV2 to TRBJ2-1, with TRBD2 matching over 14 bases. After removal of 5 bases from V and 9 bases from J, the junction contained 9 bases not matched to a gene. CDR1 and CDR2 (germline): SNHLY, FYNNEI. The CDR3 extends over 16 amino acids. The DNA of the CDR3 is TGTGCCAGCAGTACTACCGGGACTAGCGGGAGAGGTGAGCAGTTCTTC. Protein: CASSTTGTSGRGEQFF.

The rearrangement joins TRBV7-3 to TRBJ2-3; possible D gene TRBD2, 7 bases. V was cut by 5 bases and J by 1 base, with 13 bases left in between. This CDR3 comprises 15 residues. Germline V gene lookup returns CDR1 SGHTA and CDR2 FQGTGA. The CDR3 spells CASSLGGPGTDTQYF. The CDR3, as DNA: TGTGCCAGCAGCCTCGGGGGGCCCGGCACAGATACGCAGTATTTT.

The rearrangement links TRBV10-1 to TRBJ2-7; D perhaps matches TRBD2 (5 bases). Germline assignment: CDR1 WNHNN and CDR2 SYGVQD (reference sequence). The length of the CDR3 is 13 residues. The germline V and J ends were trimmed by 0 bases and 6 bases, with 9 bases remaining between them. CDR3 nucleotide sequence: TGCGCCAGCAGTGAGTCATCCGGGATCGAGCAGTACTTC. Its protein product is CASSESSGIEQYF.

Written as DNA, the CDR3 is TGTGCCAGCAGCCAAGATCTTACAGGGGGTCAGCCCCAGCATTTT. This gives the protein CASSQDLTGGQPQHF. V is TRBV3-1 (or the pseudogene TRBV3-2) and J is TRBJ1-5, with 8 bases matching TRBD1. Losses at the gene ends were 0 bases for V and 6 bases for J; bases not matched to a gene: 4. Germline V lookup: CDR1 LGHDT, CDR2 YNNKEL (reference sequence). The CDR3 contains 15 residues.